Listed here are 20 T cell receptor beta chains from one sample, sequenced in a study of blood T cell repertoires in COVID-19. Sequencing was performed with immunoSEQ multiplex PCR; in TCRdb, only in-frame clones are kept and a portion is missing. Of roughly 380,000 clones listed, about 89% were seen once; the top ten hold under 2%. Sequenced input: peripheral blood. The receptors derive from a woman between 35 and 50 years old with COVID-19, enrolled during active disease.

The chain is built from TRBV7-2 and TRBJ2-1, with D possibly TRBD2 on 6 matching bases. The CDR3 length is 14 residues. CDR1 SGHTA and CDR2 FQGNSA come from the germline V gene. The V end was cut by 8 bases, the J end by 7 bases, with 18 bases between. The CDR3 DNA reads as TGTGCCAGCGACAGACAGTGGGGGGATAATGAGCAGTTCTTC. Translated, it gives CASDRQWGDNEQFF.

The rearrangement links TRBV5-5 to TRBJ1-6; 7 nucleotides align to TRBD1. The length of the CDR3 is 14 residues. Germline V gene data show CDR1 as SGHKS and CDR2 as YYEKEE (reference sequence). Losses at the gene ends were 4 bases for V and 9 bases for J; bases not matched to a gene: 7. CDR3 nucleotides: TGTGCCAGCAGCCTAACAGGGGACTCTTCACCCCTCCACTTT. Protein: CASSLTGDSSPLHF.

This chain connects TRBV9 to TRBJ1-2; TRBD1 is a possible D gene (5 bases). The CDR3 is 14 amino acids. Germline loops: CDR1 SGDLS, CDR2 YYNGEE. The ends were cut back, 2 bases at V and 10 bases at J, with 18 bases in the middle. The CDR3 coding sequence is TGTGCCAGCAGCGTCGGGGGTCCCTCCCAAGTCTACACCTTC. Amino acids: CASSVGGPSQVYTF.

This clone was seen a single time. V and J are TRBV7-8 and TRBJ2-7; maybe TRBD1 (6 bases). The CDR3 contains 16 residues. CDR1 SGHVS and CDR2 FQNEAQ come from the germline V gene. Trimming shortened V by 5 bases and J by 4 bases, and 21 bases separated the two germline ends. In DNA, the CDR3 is TGTGCCAGCAGCCGAGGGCAGTGGCAGGGGATTTACGAGCAGTACTTC. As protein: CASSRGQWQGIYEQYF.

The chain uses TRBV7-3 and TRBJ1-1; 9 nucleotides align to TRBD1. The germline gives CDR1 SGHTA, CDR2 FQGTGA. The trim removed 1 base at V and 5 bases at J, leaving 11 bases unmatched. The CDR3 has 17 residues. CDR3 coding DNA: TGTGCCAGCAGCTTAATAGGTCTCCGGGACAGGGCGACTGAAGCTTTCTTT. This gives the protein CASSLIGLRDRATEAFF.

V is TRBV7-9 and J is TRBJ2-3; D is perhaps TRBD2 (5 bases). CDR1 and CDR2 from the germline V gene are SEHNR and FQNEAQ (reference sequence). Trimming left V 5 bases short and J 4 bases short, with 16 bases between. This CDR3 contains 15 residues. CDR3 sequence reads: CASSPLGLAADTQYF. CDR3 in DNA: TGTGCCAGCAGCCCCCTGGGCCTAGCTGCAGATACGCAGTATTTT.

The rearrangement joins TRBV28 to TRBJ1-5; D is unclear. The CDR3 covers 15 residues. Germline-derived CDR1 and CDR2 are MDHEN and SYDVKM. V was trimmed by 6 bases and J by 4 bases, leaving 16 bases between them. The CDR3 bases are TGTGCCAGCAGCGACACCCGAACCCTTAATCAGCCCCAGCATTTT. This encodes CASSDTRTLNQPQHF.

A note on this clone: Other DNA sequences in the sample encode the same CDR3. The CDR3 region is CSVQGGGETQYF. The CDR3 DNA follows: TGCAGCGTTCAGGGGGGCGGTGAGACCCAGTACTTC. V and J are TRBV29-1 and TRBJ2-5, with a tentative D call TRBD1 (7 bases). Germline V gene data show CDR1 as SQVTM and CDR2 as ANQGSEA. The CDR3 length is 12 residues. The ends were cut back, 5 bases at V and 5 bases at J, with 12 bases in the middle.

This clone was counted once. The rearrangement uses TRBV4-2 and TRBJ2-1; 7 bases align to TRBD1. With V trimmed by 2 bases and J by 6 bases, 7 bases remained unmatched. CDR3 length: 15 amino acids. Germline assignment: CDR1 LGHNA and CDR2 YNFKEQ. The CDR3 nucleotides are TGTGCCAGCAGCCAACGAGGAGACAGGGTCAATGAGCAGTTCTTC. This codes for CASSQRGDRVNEQFF.

The CDR3 DNA follows: TGTGCCAGCAGCGCGACGACAGGGGGAGGTGGCTACACCTTC. It is translated as CASSATTGGGGYTF. This chain links TRBV11-2 with TRBJ1-2; TRBD1 matches at 9 bases. V shed 5 bases, J shed 7 bases, and the junction held 8 bases outside the gene matches. The CDR3 totals 14 residues. CDR1 and CDR2 (germline): SGHAT, FQNNGV.

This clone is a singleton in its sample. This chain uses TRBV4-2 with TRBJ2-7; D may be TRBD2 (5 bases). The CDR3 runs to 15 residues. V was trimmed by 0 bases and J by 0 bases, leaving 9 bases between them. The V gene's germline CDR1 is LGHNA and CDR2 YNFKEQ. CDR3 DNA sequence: TGTGCCAGCAGCCAAGATCCGGGGAGCTCCTACGAGCAGTACTTC. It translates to CASSQDPGSSYEQYF.

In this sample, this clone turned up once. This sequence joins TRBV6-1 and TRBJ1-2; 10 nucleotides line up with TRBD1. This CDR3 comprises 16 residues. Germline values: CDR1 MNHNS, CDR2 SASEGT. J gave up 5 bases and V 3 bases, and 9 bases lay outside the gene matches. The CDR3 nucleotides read TGTGCCAGCAGTGACCCTCAGACAGGGGGCGTTTATGGCTACACCTTC. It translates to CASSDPQTGGVYGYTF.

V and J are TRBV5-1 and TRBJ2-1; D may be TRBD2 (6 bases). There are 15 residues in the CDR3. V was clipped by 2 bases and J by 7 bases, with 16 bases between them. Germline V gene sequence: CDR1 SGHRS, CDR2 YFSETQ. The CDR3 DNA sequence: TGCGCCAGCAGCTTCGGACCGGGACTGACTAATGAGCAGTTCTTC. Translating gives CASSFGPGLTNEQFF.

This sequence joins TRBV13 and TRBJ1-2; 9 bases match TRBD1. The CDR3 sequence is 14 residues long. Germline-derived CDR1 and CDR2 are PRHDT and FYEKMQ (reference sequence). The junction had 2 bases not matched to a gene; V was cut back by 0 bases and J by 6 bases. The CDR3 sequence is CASSLGTGGHGYTF. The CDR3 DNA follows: TGTGCCAGCAGCTTAGGGACAGGGGGACATGGCTACACCTTC.

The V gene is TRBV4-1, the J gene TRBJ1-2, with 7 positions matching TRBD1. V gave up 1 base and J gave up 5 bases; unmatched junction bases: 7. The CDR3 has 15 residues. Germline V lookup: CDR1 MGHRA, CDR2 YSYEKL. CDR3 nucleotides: TGCGCCAGCAGCCAAGGGCTCAGGGGGGAATATGGCTACACCTTC. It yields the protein CASSQGLRGEYGYTF.

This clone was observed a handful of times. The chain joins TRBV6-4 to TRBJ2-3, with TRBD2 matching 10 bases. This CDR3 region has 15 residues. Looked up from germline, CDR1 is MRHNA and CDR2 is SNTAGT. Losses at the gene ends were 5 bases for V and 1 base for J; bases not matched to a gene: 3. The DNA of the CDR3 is TGTGCCAGCAGTCCCGGGACTAGCGGCACAGATACGCAGTATTTT. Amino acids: CASSPGTSGTDTQYF.

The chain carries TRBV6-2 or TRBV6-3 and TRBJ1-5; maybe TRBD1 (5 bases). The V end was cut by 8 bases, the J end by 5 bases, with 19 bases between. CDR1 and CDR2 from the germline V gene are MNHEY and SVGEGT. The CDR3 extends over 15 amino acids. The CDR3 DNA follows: TGTGCCAGCGGCCCCGGGACCTGGAGGGATCAGCCCCAGCATTTT. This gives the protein CASGPGTWRDQPQHF.

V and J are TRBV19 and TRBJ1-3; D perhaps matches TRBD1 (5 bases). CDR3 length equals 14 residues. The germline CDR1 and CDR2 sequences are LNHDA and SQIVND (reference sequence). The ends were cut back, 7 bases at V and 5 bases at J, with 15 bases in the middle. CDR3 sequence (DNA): TGTGCCAGTACCCCAGGGTGGACCCGAAACACCATATATTTT. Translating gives CASTPGWTRNTIYF.

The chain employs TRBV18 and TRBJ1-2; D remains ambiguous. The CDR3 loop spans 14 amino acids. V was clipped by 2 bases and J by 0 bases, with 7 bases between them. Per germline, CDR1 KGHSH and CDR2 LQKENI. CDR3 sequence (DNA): TGTGCCAGCTCACCATCCCAGTCTAACTATGGCTACACCTTC. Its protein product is CASSPSQSNYGYTF.

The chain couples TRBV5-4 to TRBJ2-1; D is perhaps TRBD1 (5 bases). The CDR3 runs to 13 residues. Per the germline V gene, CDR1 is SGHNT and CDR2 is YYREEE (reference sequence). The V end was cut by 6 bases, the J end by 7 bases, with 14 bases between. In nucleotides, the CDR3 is TGTGCCAGCAATCTGGCAGGGTATAATGAGCAGTTCTTC. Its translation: CASNLAGYNEQFF.